The clone carrying this TCR beta chain has ten or more counts. TCRdb fed the 5' RACE reads into MiXCR, producing one record per CDR3 protein. The sample shows approximately 100,000 distinct CDR3 sequences, 11% of them seen only once. CDR1 is SQVTM, CDR2 ANQGSEA, per germline. The CDR3 consists of 14 residues. V was cut by 1 base and J by 2 bases, with 6 bases left in between. The data originate from a study of early T cells in non-severe SARS-CoV-2 infection. This sequence joins TRBV29-1 and TRBJ2-6; maybe TRBD1 (5 bases). Source material: whole blood. The clonotype originates from an adult who was a healthcare worker with PCR-confirmed SARS-CoV-2 infection or an uninfected control (not recorded which). The CDR3 DNA follows: TGCAGCGTTGAAGGCAGGGCTGGGGCCAACGTCCTGACTTTC. Residues: CSVEGRAGANVLTF.